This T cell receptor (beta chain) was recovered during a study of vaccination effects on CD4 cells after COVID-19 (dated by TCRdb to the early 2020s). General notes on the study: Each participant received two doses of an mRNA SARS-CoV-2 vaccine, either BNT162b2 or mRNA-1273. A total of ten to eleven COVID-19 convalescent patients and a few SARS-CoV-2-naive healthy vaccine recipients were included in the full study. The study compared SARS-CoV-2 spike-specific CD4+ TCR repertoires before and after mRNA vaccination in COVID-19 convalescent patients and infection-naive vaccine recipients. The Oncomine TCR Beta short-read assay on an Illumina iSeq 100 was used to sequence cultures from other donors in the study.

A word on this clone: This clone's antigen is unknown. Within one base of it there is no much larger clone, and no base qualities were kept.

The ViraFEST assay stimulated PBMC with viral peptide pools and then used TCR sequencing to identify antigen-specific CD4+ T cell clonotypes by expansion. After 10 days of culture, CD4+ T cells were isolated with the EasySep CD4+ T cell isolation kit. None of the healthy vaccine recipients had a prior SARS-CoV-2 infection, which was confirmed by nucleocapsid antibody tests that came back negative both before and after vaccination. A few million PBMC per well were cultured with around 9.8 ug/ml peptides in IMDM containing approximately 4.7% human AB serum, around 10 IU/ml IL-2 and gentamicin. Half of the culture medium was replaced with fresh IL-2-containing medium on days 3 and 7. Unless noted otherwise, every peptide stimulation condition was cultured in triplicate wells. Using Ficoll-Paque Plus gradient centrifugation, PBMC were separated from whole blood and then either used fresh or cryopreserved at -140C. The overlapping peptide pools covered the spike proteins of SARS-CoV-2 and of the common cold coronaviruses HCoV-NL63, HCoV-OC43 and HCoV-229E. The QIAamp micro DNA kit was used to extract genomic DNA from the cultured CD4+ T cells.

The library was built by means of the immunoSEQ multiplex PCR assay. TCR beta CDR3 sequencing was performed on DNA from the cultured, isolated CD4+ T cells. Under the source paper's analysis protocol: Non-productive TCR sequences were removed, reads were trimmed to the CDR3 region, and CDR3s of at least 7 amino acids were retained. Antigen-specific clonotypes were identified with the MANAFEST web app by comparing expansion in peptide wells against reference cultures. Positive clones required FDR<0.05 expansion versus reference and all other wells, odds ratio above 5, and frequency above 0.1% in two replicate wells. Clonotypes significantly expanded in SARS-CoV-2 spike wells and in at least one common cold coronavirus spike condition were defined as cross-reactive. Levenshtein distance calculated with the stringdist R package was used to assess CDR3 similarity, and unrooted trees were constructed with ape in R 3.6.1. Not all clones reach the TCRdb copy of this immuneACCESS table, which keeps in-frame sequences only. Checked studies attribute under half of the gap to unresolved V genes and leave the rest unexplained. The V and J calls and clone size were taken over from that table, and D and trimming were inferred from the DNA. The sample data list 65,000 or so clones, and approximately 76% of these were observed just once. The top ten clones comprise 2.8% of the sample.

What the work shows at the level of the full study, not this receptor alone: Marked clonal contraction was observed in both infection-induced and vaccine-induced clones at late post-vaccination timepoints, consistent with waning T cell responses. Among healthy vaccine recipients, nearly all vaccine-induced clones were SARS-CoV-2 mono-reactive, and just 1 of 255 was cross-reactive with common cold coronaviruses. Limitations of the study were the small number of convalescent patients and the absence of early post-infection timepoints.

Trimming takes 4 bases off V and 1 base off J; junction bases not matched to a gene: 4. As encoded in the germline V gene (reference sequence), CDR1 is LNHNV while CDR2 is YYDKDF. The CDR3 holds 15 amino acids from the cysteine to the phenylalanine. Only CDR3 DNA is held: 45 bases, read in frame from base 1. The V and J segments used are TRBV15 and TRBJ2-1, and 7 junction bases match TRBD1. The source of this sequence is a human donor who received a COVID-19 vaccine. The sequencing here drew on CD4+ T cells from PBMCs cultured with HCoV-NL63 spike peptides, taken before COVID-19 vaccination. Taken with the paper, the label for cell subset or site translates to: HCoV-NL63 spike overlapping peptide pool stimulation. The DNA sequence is TGTGCCACCAGCAAGACACAGGGGTCCTACAATGAGCAGTTCTTC. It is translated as CATSKTQGSYNEQFF.